The rows below give T cell receptor beta chains drawn from one sample of a study of T cell changes during pregnancy in multiple sclerosis. Only in-frame clones appear in the TCRdb table, and some are missing; sequencing was by immunoSEQ multiplex PCR. This table holds roughly 30,000 clones, around 90% found once. The sample here was CD8+ T cells from peripheral blood mononuclear cells, taken in the first trimester of pregnancy. The origin of the receptors is a female donor with multiple sclerosis, enrolled in a pregnancy study. Each CDR3 is given without its conserved first and last residue. D genes are given only for firm matches.

v_call d_call cdr3_aa
TRBV7-9 - ASSSTDSNQPQH
TRBV21-1 - ASSKPPSAGELF
TRBV6-1 - ASTGGNEQF
TRBV4-1 TRBD2 ASSRTSGSYEQY
TRBV7-9 - ASSSGDGWSNQPQH
TRBV18 TRBD1 ASSPRGRGNSGTDTQY
TRBV7-2 TRBD2 ASSSGTSSFNEQF
TRBV19 TRBD1 ASSPPGQIYGYT
TRBV13 TRBD2 ASSFPQRGTNEQF
TRBV5-4 TRBD1 ASNPGQENTEAF
TRBV4-1 TRBD1 ASSLPGQGIYEQY
TRBV4-1 - ASSQDAGGYT
TRBV5-1 - ASSLALWGRTHPYGYT
TRBV2 - ASSDINQPQH
TRBV18 - ASSPLGRDYKLNTEAF
TRBV10-2 - ASSSPGADTQY
TRBV6-4 - ASSEGGPGNSPLH
TRBV27 - ASSFRDNLYEQY
TRBV20-1 - SVSDYGYT
TRBV27 - ASSPGLRGGETQY
TRBV5-1 TRBD2 ASSRETSGRAGETQY
TRBV27 TRBD1 ASSSHRGPNTGELF
TRBV27 TRBD2 ASSSGTSGYNEQF
TRBV28 TRBD1 ASSADWTGSTDTQY
TRBV4-1 - ASSHAVQGGEQF
TRBV5-1 TRBD2 ASSLGTSGTYEQY
TRBV5-4 - ASSLLETQY
TRBV5-6 - ASSFGVIFSGANVLT
TRBV4-3 - ASSQERWGAYGYT
TRBV4-3 TRBD1 ASSPSLGGAFHEQY
TRBV2 TRBD1 ASSGAPGQGVVVDGELF
TRBV10-2 TRBD2 ASSGEPGLAGFEQY
TRBV6-1 TRBD2 ASTGLAGGSDTQY
TRBV11-2 - ASSPILQQPLNYGYT
TRBV6-1 TRBD2 ASRNSGTRADTQY
TRBV29-1 TRBD1 SVERTGSSSYEQY
TRBV28 - ASSLSSSYEQY
TRBV4-1 - ASSQQTGRENEAF
TRBV6-5 TRBD2 ASSSVTSGGTDTQY
TRBV2 TRBD2 ASGLAGAYEQY
TRBV6-5 TRBD2 ASNPSGSADTQY
TRBV6-4 TRBD2 ASSPTSGQPYEQY
TRBV6-4 TRBD2 ASSDGEGGTDTQY
TRBV28 TRBD1 ASSPSPRLLGGLYNEQF